This T cell receptor beta chain was identified during a study of response to subunit inactivated influenza vaccine. This clonotype has a handful of counts. MiXCR, applied by TCRdb to the RT-PCR reads, yields one record per CDR3 protein. The sample consists of roughly 500,000 distinct CDR3 sequences, under 25% of them appearing once. CDR3 length: 14 amino acids. Trimming cost V 3 bases and J 0 bases, with 9 bases left between them. The germline gives CDR1 SEHNR, CDR2 FQNEAQ (reference sequence). The same specimen was also included in a second study, on T cells expressing NK-cell markers. That report adds: The authors made TCR beta cDNA libraries by 5'RACE template switching. This switching added a universal primer site and UMIs. Sorting of alpha-beta TCR T cells alone was achieved in several experiments with an anti-gamma-delta TCR antibody. Dominant NKG2C+ clonotypes made up about 1.0-7.0% of CD8+ T cells in several donors. Among several donors, these clonotypes also ranked first in the CD3+CD56-NKG2C+ fraction.

Sequencing used CD4+ T cells sorted from PBMCs, obtained about 12 days after vaccination. The chain uses TRBV7-9 and TRBJ2-7, with unresolved D. This TCR was sampled from a man in his fifties who received an inactivated influenza vaccine. The CDR3 sequence is CASSFSRSSYEQYF. CDR3 nucleotide sequence: TGTGCCAGCAGCTTTTCCCGAAGCTCCTACGAGCAGTACTTC.